The clone carrying this TCR beta chain shows up as medium-sized by frequency. The antigen remains undetermined. The read is 3 residues too short to cover the CDR3 end, so that end is filled in from the germline J gene. This sample was taken from a study of T cells in women clearing cervical HPV infection. Regarding the study as a whole: CIN3+ cases had significantly higher TCR repertoire richness than controls, but evenness did not differ.

TCRdb's copy holds only in-frame clones and misses some; the assay was immunoSEQ multiplex PCR. This repertoire comprises 14,000 or so clones; its ten largest clones make up 6.5% to 8%. Each participant carried one incident cervical HPV16 infection only. V was trimmed by 7 bases and J by 2 bases, leaving 15 bases between them. CDR3 length equals 15 residues. Germline V CDR1 and CDR2: SGHRS, YFSETQ. This clonotype originated in a woman aged 18-70 years with a cervical HPV16 infection that either progressed to CIN3+ or cleared (not recorded which). Input material: blood buffy coat. The chain employs TRBV5-1 and TRBJ2-2; possibly TRBD2 for D (5 bases). CDR3: CASQVRGDNTGELFF. The CDR3 DNA, read in part, is TGCGCCAGCCAAGTTCGGGGTGACAACACCGGGGAG. The complete variable domain, with remaining parts taken from reference TRBV5-1 and TRBJ2-2, reads KAGVTQTPRYLIKTRGQQVTLSCSPISGHRSVSWYQQTPGQGLQFLFEYFSETQRNKGNFPGRFSGRQFSNSRSEMNVSTLELGDSALYLCASQVRGDNTGELFFGEGSRLTVL.